This T cell receptor (beta chain) was captured by sequencing in a study of T cells in Graves' hyperthyroidism and ophthalmopathy. Findings of the study overall: It was a median 6.5 months before onset that the model predicted ophthalmopathy. In simple terms, a model built on 13 V-J features told ophthalmopathy apart from stable hyperthyroidism.

Fresh peripheral blood, 10 ml, yielded the PBMCs. Amplified regions were TCR beta CDR3 sequences from RNA transcripts. Carried out on the TCR CDR3, a first-round RT-PCR used the HTBI primer set. Using its own MiXCR run on the multiplex PCR reads, TCRdb lists one record per CDR3 protein. The sample lists a few hundred thousand distinct CDR3 sequences; around 13% were seen once. This clonotype was recorded at least ten times. The antigen is undetermined. Germline-derived CDR1 and CDR2 are MRHNA and SNTAGT. V lost 4 bases and J 9 bases, leaving 10 bases between the germline ends. This CDR3 is built from 13 residues.

This chain links TRBV6-4 with TRBJ1-6, with D uncertain. Sequenced: blood. The receptor was isolated from a woman in her 30s with Graves' ophthalmopathy. CDR3 amino acids: CASSVGWGSPLHF. The CDR3 nucleotides read TGTGCCAGCAGTGTGGGGTGGGGTTCACCCCTCCACTTT.